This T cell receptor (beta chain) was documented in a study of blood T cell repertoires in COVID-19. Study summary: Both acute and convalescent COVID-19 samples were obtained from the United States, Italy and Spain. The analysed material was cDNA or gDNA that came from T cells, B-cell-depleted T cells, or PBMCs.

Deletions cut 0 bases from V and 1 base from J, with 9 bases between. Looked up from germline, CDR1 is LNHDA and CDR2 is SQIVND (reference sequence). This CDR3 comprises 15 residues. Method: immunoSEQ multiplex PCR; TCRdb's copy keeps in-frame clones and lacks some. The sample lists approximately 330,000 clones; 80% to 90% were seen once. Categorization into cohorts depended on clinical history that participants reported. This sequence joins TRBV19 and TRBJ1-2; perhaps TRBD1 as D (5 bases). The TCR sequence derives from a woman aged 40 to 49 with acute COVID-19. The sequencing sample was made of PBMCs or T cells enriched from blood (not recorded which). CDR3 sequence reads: CASSIDRGFNYGYTF. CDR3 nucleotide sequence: TGTGCCAGTAGTATAGACCGGGGGTTTAACTATGGCTACACCTTC. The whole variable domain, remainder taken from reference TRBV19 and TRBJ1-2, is DGGITQSPKYLFRKEGQNVTLSCEQNLNHDAMYWYRQDPGQGLRLIYYSQIVNDFQKGDIAEGYSVSREKKESFPLTVTSAQKNPTAFYLCASSIDRGFNYGYTFGSGTRLTVV.